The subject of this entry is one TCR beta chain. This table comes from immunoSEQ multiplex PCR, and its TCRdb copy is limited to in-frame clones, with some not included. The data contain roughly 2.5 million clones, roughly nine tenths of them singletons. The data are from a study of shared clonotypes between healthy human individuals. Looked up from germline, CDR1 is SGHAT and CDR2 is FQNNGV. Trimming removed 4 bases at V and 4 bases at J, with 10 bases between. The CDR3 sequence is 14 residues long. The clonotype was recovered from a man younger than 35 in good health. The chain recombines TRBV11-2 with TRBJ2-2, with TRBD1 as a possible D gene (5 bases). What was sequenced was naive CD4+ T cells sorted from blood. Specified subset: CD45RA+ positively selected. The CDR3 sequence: CASSSQGFTGELFF. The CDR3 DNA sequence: TGTGCCAGCAGCTCTCAGGGTTTCACCGGGGAGCTGTTTTTT.